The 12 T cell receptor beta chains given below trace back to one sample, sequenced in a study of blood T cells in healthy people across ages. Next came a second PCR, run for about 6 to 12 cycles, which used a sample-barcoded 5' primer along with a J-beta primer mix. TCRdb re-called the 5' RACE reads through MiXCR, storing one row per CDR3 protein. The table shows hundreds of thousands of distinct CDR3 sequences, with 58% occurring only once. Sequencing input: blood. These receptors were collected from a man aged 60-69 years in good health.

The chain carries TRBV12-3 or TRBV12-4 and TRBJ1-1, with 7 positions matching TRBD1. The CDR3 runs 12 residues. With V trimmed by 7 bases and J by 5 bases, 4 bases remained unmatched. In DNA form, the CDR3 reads TGTGCCAGCAACAGGGGAGGGACTGAAGCTTTCTTT. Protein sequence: CASNRGGTEAFF.

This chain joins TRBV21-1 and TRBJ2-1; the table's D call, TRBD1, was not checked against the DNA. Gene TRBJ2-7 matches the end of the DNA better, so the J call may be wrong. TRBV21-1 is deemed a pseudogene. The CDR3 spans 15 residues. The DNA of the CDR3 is TGTGCCAGCAGCAAGTTGCCGGGGGACTACAATGAGCAGTACTTC. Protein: CASSKLPGDYNEQYF.

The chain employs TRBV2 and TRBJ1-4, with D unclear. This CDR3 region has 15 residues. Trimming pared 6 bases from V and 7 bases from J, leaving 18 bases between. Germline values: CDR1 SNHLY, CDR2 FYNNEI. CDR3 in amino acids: CASRTAPLQSEKLFF. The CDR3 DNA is TGTGCCAGCAGAACGGCCCCTCTGCAAAGTGAAAAACTGTTTTTT.

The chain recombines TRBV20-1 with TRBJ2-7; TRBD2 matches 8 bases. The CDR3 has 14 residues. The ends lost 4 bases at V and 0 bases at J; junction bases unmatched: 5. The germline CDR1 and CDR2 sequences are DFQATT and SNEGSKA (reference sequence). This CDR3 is CSATRGGFSYEQYF. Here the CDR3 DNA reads TGCAGTGCTACCCGCGGGGGGTTCTCCTACGAGCAGTACTTC.

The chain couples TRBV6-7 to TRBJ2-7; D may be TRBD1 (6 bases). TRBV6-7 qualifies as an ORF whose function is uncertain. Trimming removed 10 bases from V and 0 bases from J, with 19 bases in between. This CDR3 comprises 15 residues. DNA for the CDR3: TGTGCCAACGGAAAGGACAGCGAAAACTCCTACGAGCAGTACTTC. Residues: CANGKDSENSYEQYF.

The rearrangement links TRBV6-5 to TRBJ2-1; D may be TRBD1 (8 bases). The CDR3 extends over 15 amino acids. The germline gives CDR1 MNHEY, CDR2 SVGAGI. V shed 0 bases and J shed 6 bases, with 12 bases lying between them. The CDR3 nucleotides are TGTGCCAGCAGTTACTCGGACAGGGAGGGCAATGAGCAGTTCTTC. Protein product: CASSYSDREGNEQFF.

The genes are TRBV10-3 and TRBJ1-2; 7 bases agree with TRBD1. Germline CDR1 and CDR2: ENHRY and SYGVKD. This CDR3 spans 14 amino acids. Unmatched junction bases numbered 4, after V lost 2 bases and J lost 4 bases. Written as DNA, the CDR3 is TGTGCCATCAGTGAGCGGGACAGCCCCTATGGCTACACCTTC. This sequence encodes CAISERDSPYGYTF.

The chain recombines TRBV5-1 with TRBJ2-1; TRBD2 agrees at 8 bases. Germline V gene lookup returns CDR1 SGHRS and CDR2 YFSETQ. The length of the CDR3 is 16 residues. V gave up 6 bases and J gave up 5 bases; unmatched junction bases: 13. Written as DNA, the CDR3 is TGCGCCAGCAAACCCGGTAGCGGGGATGGCCACAATGAGCAGTTCTTC. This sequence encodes CASKPGSGDGHNEQFF.

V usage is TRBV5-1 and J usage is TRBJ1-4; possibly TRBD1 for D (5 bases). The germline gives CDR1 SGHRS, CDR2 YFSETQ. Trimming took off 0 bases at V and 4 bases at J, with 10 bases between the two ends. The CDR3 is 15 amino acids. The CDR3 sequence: CASSLGSTVNEKLFF. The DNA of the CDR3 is TGCGCCAGCAGCTTGGGTTCGACAGTTAATGAAAAACTGTTTTTT.

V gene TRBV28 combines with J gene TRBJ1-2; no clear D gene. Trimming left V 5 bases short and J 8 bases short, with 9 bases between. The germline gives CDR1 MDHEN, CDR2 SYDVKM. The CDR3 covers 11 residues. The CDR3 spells CASSSYSGYTF. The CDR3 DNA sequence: TGTGCCAGCAGTAGTTATAGCGGCTACACCTTC.

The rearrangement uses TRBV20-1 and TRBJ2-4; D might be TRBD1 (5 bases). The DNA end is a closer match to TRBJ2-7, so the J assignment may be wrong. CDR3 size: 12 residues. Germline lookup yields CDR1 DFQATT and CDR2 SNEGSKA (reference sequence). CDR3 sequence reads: CSARTRSYEQYF. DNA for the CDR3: TGCAGTGCCAGGACAAGGAGCTACGAGCAGTACTTC.

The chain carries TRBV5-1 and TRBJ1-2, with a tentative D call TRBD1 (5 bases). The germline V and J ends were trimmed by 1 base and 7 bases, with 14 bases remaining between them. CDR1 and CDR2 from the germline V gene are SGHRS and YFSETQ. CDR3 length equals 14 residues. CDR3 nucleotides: TGCGCCAGCAGCTTGCAGGGTACGAATGGTGGCTACACCTTC. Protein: CASSLQGTNGGYTF.